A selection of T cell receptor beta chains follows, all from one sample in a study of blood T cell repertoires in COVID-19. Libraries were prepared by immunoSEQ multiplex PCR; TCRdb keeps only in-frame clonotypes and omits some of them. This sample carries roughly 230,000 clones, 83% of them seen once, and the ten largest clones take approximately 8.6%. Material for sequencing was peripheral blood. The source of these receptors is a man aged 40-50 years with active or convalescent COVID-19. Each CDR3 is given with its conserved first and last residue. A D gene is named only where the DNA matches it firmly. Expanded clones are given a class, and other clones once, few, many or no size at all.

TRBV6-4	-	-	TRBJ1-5	CASSVEVGNQPQHF	TGTGCCAGCAGTGTGGAGGTGGGCAATCAGCCCCAGCATTTT
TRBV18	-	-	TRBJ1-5	CASSETVDGNQPQHF	TGTGCCAGCTCAGAAACAGTGGATGGCAATCAGCCCCAGCATTTT
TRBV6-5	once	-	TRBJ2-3	CASSYSRGLTDTQYF	TGTGCCAGCAGTTACTCGCGGGGGCTCACAGATACGCAGTATTTT
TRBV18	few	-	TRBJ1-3	CASSPRQRDGNTIYF	TGTGCCAGCTCACCACGTCAGCGTGATGGAAACACCATATATTTT
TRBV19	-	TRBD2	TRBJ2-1	CASSSSGSGNEQFF	TGTGCCAGTAGTTCTAGCGGGAGTGGCAATGAGCAGTTCTTC
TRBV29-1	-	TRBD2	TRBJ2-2	CSSSSGATPGTGELFF	TGCAGCTCCTCTAGCGGGGCCACTCCGGGCACCGGGGAGCTGTTTTTT
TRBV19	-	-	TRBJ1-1	CASSGNWNTEAFF	TGTGCCAGTAGTGGCAATTGGAACACTGAAGCTTTCTTT
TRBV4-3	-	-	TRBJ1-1	CASSRTGLDTEAFF	TGCGCCAGCAGCCGAACAGGGTTGGACACTGAAGCTTTCTTT
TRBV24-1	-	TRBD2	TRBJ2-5	CATSDSWVRGGETQYF	TGTGCCACCAGTGATTCCTGGGTTCGGGGGGGGGAGACCCAGTACTTC
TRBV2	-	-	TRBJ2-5	CASSERREETQYF	TGTGCCAGCAGTGAACGCAGGGAAGAGACCCAGTACTTC